This T cell receptor (beta chain) was recorded in a study of vaccination effects on CD4 cells after COVID-19 (dated by TCRdb to 2021 to 2024). A note on the overall study: Across the study, the median time from the second dose to post-vaccine sampling was 72 days (range 14 to 241). The Oncomine TCR Beta short-read assay on an Illumina iSeq 100 was used to sequence cultures from other donors in the study. A total of roughly 9 COVID-19 convalescent patients and a handful of SARS-CoV-2-naive healthy vaccine recipients were included in the full study. The study compared SARS-CoV-2 spike-specific CD4+ TCR repertoires before and after mRNA vaccination in COVID-19 convalescent patients and infection-naive vaccine recipients. Points the paper makes about the study in general: The study was limited by a small number of convalescent patients and lacked early post-infection timepoints. Among healthy vaccine recipients, nearly all vaccine-induced clones were SARS-CoV-2 mono-reactive, and only 1 of 255 was cross-reactive with common cold coronaviruses. Both infection-induced and vaccine-induced clones contracted markedly at late post-vaccination timepoints, which is consistent with waning T cell responses.

To identify antigen-specific CD4+ T cell clonotypes by their expansion, the ViraFEST assay first stimulated PBMC with viral peptide pools and then applied TCR sequencing. After 10 days of culture, CD4+ T cells were isolated with the EasySep CD4+ T cell isolation kit. Each participant received two doses of an mRNA SARS-CoV-2 vaccine, either BNT162b2 or mRNA-1273. None of the healthy vaccine recipients had a prior SARS-CoV-2 infection, which was confirmed by nucleocapsid antibody tests that came back negative both before and after vaccination. A few million PBMC per well were cultured with about 9.6 ug/ml peptides in IMDM containing about 5% human AB serum, about 9 IU/ml IL-2 and gentamicin. Half of the culture medium was replaced with fresh IL-2-containing medium on days 3 and 7. Unless otherwise noted, each peptide stimulation condition was cultured in triplicate wells. PBMC were separated from whole blood using Ficoll-Paque Plus gradient centrifugation and were then either cryopreserved at -140C or used fresh. The overlapping peptide pools covered the spike proteins of SARS-CoV-2 and of the common cold coronaviruses HCoV-NL63, HCoV-OC43 and HCoV-229E. The QIAamp micro DNA kit was used to extract genomic DNA from the cultured CD4+ T cells.

Taken from the germline V gene, the CDR1 and CDR2 loops are SGHTA and FQGNSA. Trimming leaves V shorter by 6 bases and J shorter by 4 bases, with the junction holding 8 bases beyond the gene matches. The CDR3 holds 14 amino acids from the cysteine to the phenylalanine. Of the read, only the CDR3 DNA is kept; its 42 bases are in frame from base 1. The library was made by the immunoSEQ multiplex PCR assay. TCR beta CDR3 sequencing was performed on DNA from the cultured, isolated CD4+ T cells. In the original analysis: Non-productive TCR sequences were removed and reads were trimmed to the CDR3 region, keeping CDR3s of at least 7 amino acids. The MANAFEST web app was used to identify antigen-specific clonotypes by comparing expansion in peptide wells with expansion in reference cultures. Positive clones required FDR<0.05 expansion versus reference and all other wells, odds ratio above 5, and frequency above 0.1% in two replicate wells. A clonotype was called cross-reactive if it was significantly expanded both in SARS-CoV-2 spike wells and in at least one common cold coronavirus spike condition. Levenshtein distance calculated with the stringdist R package was used to assess CDR3 similarity, and unrooted trees were constructed with ape in R 3.6.1. Entries here come from immuneACCESS through TCRdb and include only in-frame sequences with V and J called. Some clones fail to appear in such tables; in the studies checked, an unresolved V gene covers under half of the shortfall, and the cause of the remainder is unknown. The DNA was the basis for D and trimming; V, J and clone size are from that table. For this sample there are 15,000 to 20,000 clones; about 70% appear just once. The ten largest clones represent approximately 20% of the sample.

The table lists this clone with a few counts. Its target antigen remains unknown. Per-base quality was not reported, and no clone a single base away is much larger than it. The TCR originated in a human donor who received a COVID-19 vaccine. Here the sequenced sample was CD4+ T cells from PBMCs cultured with HCoV-NL63 spike peptides, taken after COVID-19 vaccination. The cell subset or site label on this specimen signifies: HCoV-NL63 spike overlapping peptide pool stimulation. Recombination connected TRBV7-2 to TRBJ1-1, with 7 bases matching TRBD1. The bases are TGTGCCAGCAGACCAGACAGGGTTAGCACTGAAGCTTTCTTT. It translates as CASRPDRVSTEAFF.